The following is a TCR beta chain sequence with its context. Its antigen is not identified. These data are taken from a study of graft-versus-host responses after intestinal transplantation. Profiling relied on immunoSEQ multiplex PCR, and the TCRdb table lists in-frame clones only, not all of them. The profile shows some 110,000 clones, 93% of them singletons. The CDR3 contains 15 residues. V gave up 2 bases and J gave up 3 bases, with 13 bases separating them. Germline-derived CDR1 and CDR2 are SGDLS and YYNGEE. Here the sequenced sample was unstimulated CD8+ T cells sorted from spleen or lymph node cells, taken before transplant. This clonotype was sampled from a human donor who was the organ donor for an intestinal transplant. The chain is built from TRBV9 and TRBJ2-3; TRBD2 is a possible D gene (6 bases). The CDR3: CASSVGRTATDTQYF. The CDR3 nucleotides are TGTGCCAGCAGCGTTGGGAGGACGGCAACAGATACGCAGTATTTT.